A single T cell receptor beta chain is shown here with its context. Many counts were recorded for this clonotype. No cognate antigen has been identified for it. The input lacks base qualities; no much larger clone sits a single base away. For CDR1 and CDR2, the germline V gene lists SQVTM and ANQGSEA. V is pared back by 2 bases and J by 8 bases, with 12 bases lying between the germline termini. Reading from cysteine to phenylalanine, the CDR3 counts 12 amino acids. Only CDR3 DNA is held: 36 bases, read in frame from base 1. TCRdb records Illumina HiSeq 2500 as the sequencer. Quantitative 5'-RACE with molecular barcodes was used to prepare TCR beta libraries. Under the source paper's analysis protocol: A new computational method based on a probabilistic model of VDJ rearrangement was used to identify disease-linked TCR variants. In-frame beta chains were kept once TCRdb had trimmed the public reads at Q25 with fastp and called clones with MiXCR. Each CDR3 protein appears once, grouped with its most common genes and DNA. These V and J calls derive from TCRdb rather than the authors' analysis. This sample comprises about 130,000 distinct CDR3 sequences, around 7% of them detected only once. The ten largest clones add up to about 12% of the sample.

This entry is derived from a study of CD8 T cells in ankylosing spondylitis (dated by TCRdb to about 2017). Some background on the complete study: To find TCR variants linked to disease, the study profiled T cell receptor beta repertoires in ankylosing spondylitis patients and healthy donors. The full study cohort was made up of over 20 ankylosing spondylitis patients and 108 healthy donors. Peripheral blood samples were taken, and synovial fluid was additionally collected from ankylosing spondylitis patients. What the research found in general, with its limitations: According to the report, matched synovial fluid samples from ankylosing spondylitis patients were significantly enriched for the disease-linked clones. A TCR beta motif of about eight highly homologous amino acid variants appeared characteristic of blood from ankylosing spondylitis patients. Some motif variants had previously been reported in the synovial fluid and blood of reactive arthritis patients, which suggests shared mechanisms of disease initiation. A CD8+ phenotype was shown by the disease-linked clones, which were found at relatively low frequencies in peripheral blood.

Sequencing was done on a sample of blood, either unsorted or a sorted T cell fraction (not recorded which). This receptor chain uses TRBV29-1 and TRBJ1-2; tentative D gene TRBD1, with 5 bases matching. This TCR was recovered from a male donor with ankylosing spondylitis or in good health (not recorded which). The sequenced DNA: TGCAGCGTTGAAAACCAGGGTAGGGGCTACACCTTC. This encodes CSVENQGRGYTF.